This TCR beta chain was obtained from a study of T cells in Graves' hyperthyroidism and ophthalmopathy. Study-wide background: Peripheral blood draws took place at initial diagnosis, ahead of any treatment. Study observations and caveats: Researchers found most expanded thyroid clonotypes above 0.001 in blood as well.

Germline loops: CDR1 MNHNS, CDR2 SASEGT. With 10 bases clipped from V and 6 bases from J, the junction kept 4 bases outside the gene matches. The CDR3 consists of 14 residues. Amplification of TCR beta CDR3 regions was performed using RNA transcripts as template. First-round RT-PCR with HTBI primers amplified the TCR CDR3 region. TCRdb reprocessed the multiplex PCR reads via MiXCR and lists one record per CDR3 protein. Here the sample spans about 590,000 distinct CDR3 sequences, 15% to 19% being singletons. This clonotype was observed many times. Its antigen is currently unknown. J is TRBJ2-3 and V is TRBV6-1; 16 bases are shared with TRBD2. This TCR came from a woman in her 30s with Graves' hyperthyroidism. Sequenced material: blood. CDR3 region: CATGTSGRVDTQYF. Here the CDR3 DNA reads TGTGCCACAGGGACTAGCGGGAGGGTGGATACGCAGTATTTT.